The clone carrying this T cell receptor (beta chain) was counted at least ten times. Its target is unknown. RNA transcripts yielded amplified TCR beta CDR3 regions. HTBI primers were the set used in a first-round RT-PCR of the TCR CDR3. TCRdb fed the multiplex PCR reads into MiXCR, producing one record per CDR3 protein. Of more than 350,000 distinct CDR3 sequences listed, about 15% were seen once; the top ten hold about 30%. CDR1 DFQATT and CDR2 SNEGSKA come from the germline V gene (reference sequence). The CDR3 loop spans 14 amino acids. V lost 2 bases to trimming and J lost 2 bases, with 12 bases between them. Aged 18 to 65, the patients had hyperthyroidism that was newly diagnosed and had lasted under 2 months. Patients having uncontrolled infection, another autoimmune disease, pregnancy or lactation were not included. The sample comes from a study of T cells in Graves' hyperthyroidism and ophthalmopathy.

Study-level results: It was a median around 6 months before onset that the model predicted ophthalmopathy.

The TCR was taken from a woman aged 25 to 39 with Graves' hyperthyroidism. This chain uses TRBV20-1 with TRBJ2-5, with D perhaps matching TRBD2 (5 bases). Sequencing was performed on blood. The DNA for the CDR3 is TGCAGTGCTAGAAGGGCCACGGGGCAAGAGACCCAGTACTTC. Translation gives CSARRATGQETQYF.